Listed here are 25 T cell receptor beta chains from one sample, sequenced in a study of blood T cell repertoires in COVID-19. Data came from immunoSEQ multiplex PCR; TCRdb stores just in-frame clones and leaves some out. Of approximately 90,000 clones detected, roughly 74% appear once; the ten largest clones hold 6.3%. Sequences were obtained from peripheral blood. These TCRs come from a man aged 65 to 79 with COVID-19, enrolled during active disease.

This clone came up once. V is TRBV5-5 and J is TRBJ1-6, with TRBD1 matching over 7 bases. The J segment lost 9 bases and the V segment lost 4 bases, leaving 1 base of the junction unmatched. Looked up from germline, CDR1 is SGHKS and CDR2 is YYEKEE (reference sequence). CDR3 length: 12 amino acids. CDR3 coding DNA: TGTGCCAGCAGCGGGACAGCTTCACCCCTCCACTTT. Protein product: CASSGTASPLHF.

In its sample, this clone was seen a few times. Other nucleotide sequences from this sample produce the same CDR3. CDR3: CASSPPGQGPYNEQFF. CDR3 DNA sequence: TGTGCCAGCTCACCACCGGGACAGGGGCCGTACAATGAGCAGTTCTTC. V and J are TRBV18 and TRBJ2-1; 10 positions match TRBD1. Germline values: CDR1 KGHSH, CDR2 LQKENI. The CDR3 is made up of 16 amino acids. After removal of 0 bases from V and 4 bases from J, the junction contained 3 bases not matched to a gene. The full variable domain, rest sourced from reference TRBV18 and TRBJ2-1, is NAGVMQNPRHLVRRRGQEARLRCSPMKGHSHVYWYRQLPEEGLKFMVYLQKENIIDESGMPKERFSAEFPKEGPSILRIQQVVRGDSAAYFCASSPPGQGPYNEQFFGPGTRLTVL.

The chain has TRBV5-5 and TRBJ2-6; D may be TRBD1 (5 bases). Trimming left V 2 bases short and J 2 bases short, with 8 bases between. The V gene's germline CDR1 is SGHKS and CDR2 YYEKEE (reference sequence). This CDR3 has 15 residues. In DNA, the CDR3 is TGTGCCAGCAGCTTTATAGGGGCTGGGGCCAACGTCCTGACTTTC. Protein sequence: CASSFIGAGANVLTF.

This clone has a handful of counts. This chain joins TRBV19 and TRBJ1-2, with 7 bases matching TRBD1. The CDR3 runs 14 residues. Per germline, CDR1 LNHDA and CDR2 SQIVND (reference sequence). Germline trimming cut 10 bases from V and 0 bases from J; bases unmatched to any gene: 8. This CDR3 is CATTRQGANYGYTF. DNA for the CDR3: TGTGCCACCACGAGACAGGGAGCTAACTATGGCTACACCTTC.

CDR3 sequence (DNA): TGTGCCAGTAGTACCAGGGAATCACCCCTCCACTTT. Translation: CASSTRESPLHF. The V and J genes are TRBV19 and TRBJ1-6; TRBD1 is a possible D gene (5 bases). Per germline, CDR1 LNHDA and CDR2 SQIVND (reference sequence). V shed 4 bases and J shed 10 bases, with 8 bases lying between them. CDR3 length: 12 residues. Full variable domain (rest looked up from reference TRBV19 and TRBJ1-6): DGGITQSPKYLFRKEGQNVTLSCEQNLNHDAMYWYRQDPGQGLRLIYYSQIVNDFQKGDIAEGYSVSREKKESFPLTVTSAQKNPTAFYLCASSTRESPLHFGNGTRLTVT.

This rearrangement joins TRBV5-4 to TRBJ2-3, with 11 bases identical to TRBD2. Germline V gene sequence: CDR1 SGHNT, CDR2 YYREEE (reference sequence). The CDR3 has 16 residues. The trim removed 4 bases at V and 5 bases at J, leaving 9 bases unmatched. CDR3 loop: CASSIFSGRAGDTQYF. CDR3 nucleotides: TGTGCCAGCAGCATCTTTAGCGGGAGGGCAGGAGATACGCAGTATTTT.

This clone was seen once. This chain links TRBV5-1 with TRBJ1-1, with TRBD1 as a possible D gene (6 bases). This CDR3 spans 18 amino acids. Trimming pared 1 base from V and 7 bases from J, leaving 26 bases between. Looked up from germline, CDR1 is SGHRS and CDR2 is YFSETQ. The CDR3 region is CASSLRPTGMSEISEAFF. DNA of the CDR3: TGCGCCAGCAGCTTGAGGCCTACAGGGATGTCGGAGATCAGTGAAGCTTTCTTT.

The V gene is TRBV27, the J gene TRBJ2-7, with TRBD2 as a possible D gene (5 bases). The germline V gene encodes CDR1 MNHEY and CDR2 SMNVEV (reference sequence). CDR3 length: 12 residues. V shed 11 bases and J shed 7 bases, with 18 bases lying between them. The CDR3 DNA reads TGTGCCGCCCGACAAGTTACGGGGGAGCAGTACTTC. Translated: CAARQVTGEQYF.

The V gene is TRBV6-2 or TRBV6-3, the J gene TRBJ2-1; 16 bases map to TRBD2. J lost 15 bases, V lost 5 bases, and 10 bases had no gene match. The CDR3 spans 15 residues. The germline V gene has CDR1 MNHEY and CDR2 SVGEGT. CDR3 bases: TGTGCCAGCAGTCAACCGGGACTAGCGGGAGGGCGGGCGTTCTTC. It specifies CASSQPGLAGGRAFF.

This clone came up many times. The J gene is TRBJ2-7, the V gene TRBV19, with D maybe TRBD2 (6 bases). Trimming removed 1 base at V and 1 base at J, with 11 bases between. The CDR3 consists of 15 residues. Looked up from germline, CDR1 is LNHDA and CDR2 is SQIVND (reference sequence). CDR3 loop: CASSIGGGKSYEQYF. CDR3 bases: TGTGCCAGTAGTATAGGTGGAGGGAAATCCTACGAGCAGTACTTC.

This clone is a singleton in its sample. This chain joins TRBV21-1 and TRBJ2-7; no DNA check was done on the table's D call, TRBD1. TRBV21-1 is noted as a pseudogene. The CDR3 loop spans 14 amino acids. CDR3 sequence reads: CASSTRTGFHEQYF. CDR3 coding DNA: TGTGCCAGCAGCACCCGGACAGGTTTCCACGAGCAGTACTTC.

This CDR3 reads CASTQGAGTYNEQFF. The CDR3 region has the DNA TGTGCCAGCACCCAGGGAGCGGGGACCTACAATGAGCAGTTCTTC. The chain recombines TRBV7-8 with TRBJ2-1; the match to TRBD2 covers 7 bases. V was pared by 7 bases and J by 2 bases, with 8 bases of the junction left unmatched. Germline-derived CDR1 and CDR2 are SGHVS and FQNEAQ. The CDR3 covers 15 residues.

The chain is built from TRBV7-2 and TRBJ1-1; weak D call: TRBD1 (6 bases). Germline values: CDR1 SGHTA, CDR2 FQGNSA. Trimming removed 5 bases at V and 5 bases at J, with 15 bases between. This CDR3 is 14 amino acids long. CDR3 sequence reads: CASSPIAGATEAFF. The CDR3 region has the DNA TGTGCCAGCAGCCCGATTGCAGGGGCTACTGAAGCTTTCTTT.

The chain carries TRBV5-1 and TRBJ2-2; possible D gene TRBD2, 5 bases. This CDR3 spans 15 amino acids. Trimming cost V 2 bases and J 1 base, with 9 bases left between them. Germline V gives CDR1 SGHRS, CDR2 YFSETQ. This CDR3 reads CASSLTSQNTGELFF. The DNA of the CDR3 is TGCGCCAGCAGCTTAACTAGTCAGAACACCGGGGAGCTGTTTTTT.

The V call is TRBV14, the J call TRBJ2-2; 9 bases fit TRBD1. The CDR3 runs to 15 residues. Germline CDR1 SGHDN, CDR2 FVKESK. The J segment lost 4 bases and the V segment lost 4 bases, leaving 4 bases of the junction unmatched. CDR3: CASSPRTGATGELFF. The CDR3 region has the DNA TGTGCCAGCAGCCCCCGGACAGGGGCCACCGGGGAGCTGTTTTTT. Based on the CDR3 plus reference TRBV14 and TRBJ2-2, the full variable domain is EAGVTQFPSHSVIEKGQTVTLRCDPISGHDNLYWYRRVMGKEIKFLLHFVKESKQDESGMPNNRFLAERTGGTYSTLKVQPAELEDSGVYFCASSPRTGATGELFFGEGSRLTVL.

The V and J genes are TRBV13 and TRBJ2-1; 12 nucleotides line up with TRBD2. Germline V CDR1 and CDR2: PRHDT, FYEKMQ (reference sequence). The trim removed 5 bases at V and 8 bases at J, leaving 7 bases unmatched. CDR3 length: 15 amino acids. For the CDR3, the DNA is TGTGCCAGCAGCGTGACTAGCGGGGGAGGGGATGAGCAGTTCTTC. Protein: CASSVTSGGGDEQFF.

The V gene is TRBV7-9, the J gene TRBJ1-3; D gene uncertain. Trimming removed 0 bases from V and 1 base from J, with 7 bases in between. From germline, CDR1 is SEHNR and CDR2 FQNEAQ (reference sequence). This CDR3 is built from 15 residues. CDR3 DNA: TGTGCCAGCAGCTTAGCTGAGACATCTGGAAACACCATATATTTT. It yields the protein CASSLAETSGNTIYF.

J is TRBJ1-5 and V is TRBV7-8, with 9 bases aligning to TRBD1. The J segment lost 6 bases and the V segment lost 1 base, leaving 4 bases of the junction unmatched. The CDR3 length is 15 residues. Germline CDR1 reads SGHVS; CDR2 reads FQNEAQ. This CDR3 is CASSLEQGAGQPQHF. Here the CDR3 DNA reads TGTGCCAGCAGCTTAGAACAGGGGGCAGGTCAGCCCCAGCATTTT.

The V call is TRBV12-5, the J call TRBJ1-5, with unresolved D. Germline V lookup: CDR1 LGHNT, CDR2 FRNRAP. CDR3 length equals 13 residues. With 1 base removed from V and 7 bases from J, the gap between germline ends came to 8 bases. CDR3 amino acids: CASGLAGYQPQHF. The CDR3, as DNA: TGTGCTAGTGGTTTGGCCGGTTACCAGCCCCAGCATTTT. The variable domain in full, completed from reference TRBV12-5 and TRBJ1-5, reads DARVTQTPRHKVTEMGQEVTMRCQPILGHNTVFWYRQTMMQGLELLAYFRNRAPLDDSGMPKDRFSAEMPDATLATLKIQPSEPRDSAVYFCASGLAGYQPQHFGDGTRLSIL.

This clone has a single count. This chain connects TRBV2 to TRBJ1-5, with D maybe TRBD1 (5 bases). The ends were cut back, 8 bases at V and 3 bases at J, with 11 bases in the middle. The germline CDR1 and CDR2 sequences are SNHLY and FYNNEI. The CDR3 is 13 residues long. The CDR3 coding sequence is TGTGCCAGCCTGGGGGGAATCAATCAGCCCCAGCATTTT. Its translation: CASLGGINQPQHF.

V gene TRBV19 combines with J gene TRBJ1-1; no definite D call. There are 17 residues in the CDR3. Germline-derived CDR1 and CDR2 are LNHDA and SQIVND (reference sequence). V was cut by 5 bases and J by 1 base, with 20 bases left in between. The CDR3 sequence is CASSVRGPPFSNTEAFF. The CDR3 DNA reads TGTGCCAGTAGTGTCCGTGGGCCGCCTTTCTCGAACACTGAAGCTTTCTTT.

The table lists this clone with a count of one. The J gene is TRBJ2-1, the V gene TRBV15; 8 bases are shared with TRBD1. Germline V gene lookup returns CDR1 LNHNV and CDR2 YYDKDF (reference sequence). The trim removed 3 bases at V and 7 bases at J, leaving 14 bases unmatched. This CDR3 is 17 amino acids long. CDR3 sequence: CATSSTPIGQGRNEQFF. The CDR3 bases are TGTGCCACCAGCAGCACACCGATCGGACAGGGTAGGAATGAGCAGTTCTTC.

The V call is TRBV11-1, the J call TRBJ2-1; tentative D call: TRBD1 (7 bases). Per germline, CDR1 SGHAT and CDR2 FQDESV (reference sequence). Trimming took 9 bases from V and 5 from J, leaving 23 bases between them. This CDR3 region has 16 residues. CDR3 sequence (DNA): TGTGCCAGTCGATACCGCGGGACAGCATTAAACAATGAGCAGTTCTTC. Amino acids: CASRYRGTALNNEQFF.

V and J are TRBV5-1 and TRBJ1-1; TRBD1 matches 7 bases. J lost 5 bases, V lost 4 bases, and 11 bases had no gene match. Germline V CDR1 and CDR2: SGHRS, YFSETQ. The length of the CDR3 is 15 residues. The CDR3 nucleotides are TGCGCCAGCAGCGCCCGCCCCGGGACAGCTACTGAAGCTTTCTTT. This translates into CASSARPGTATEAFF. Looking up the rest from reference TRBV5-1 and TRBJ1-1 gives the full variable domain: KAGVTQTPRYLIKTRGQQVTLSCSPISGHRSVSWYQQTPGQGLQFLFEYFSETQRNKGNFPGRFSGRQFSNSRSEMNVSTLELGDSALYLCASSARPGTATEAFFGQGTRLTVV.

The chain employs TRBV18 and TRBJ2-7; 7 nucleotides align to TRBD1. Germline-derived CDR1 and CDR2 are KGHSH and LQKENI. J lost 4 bases, V lost 2 bases, and 8 bases had no gene match. This CDR3 has 15 amino acids. The CDR3 loop reads CASSPSQGLLYEQYF. CDR3 nucleotide sequence: TGTGCCAGCTCACCATCACAGGGGTTATTGTACGAGCAGTACTTC.